These T cell receptor beta chains were read from a single sample in a study of T cell changes during pregnancy in multiple sclerosis. Clones were read by immunoSEQ multiplex PCR, and TCRdb kept only the in-frame ones, dropping some. The repertoire holds under 70,000 clones, with 92% as singletons. The sequencing used CD4+ T cells from peripheral blood mononuclear cells, collected after pregnancy. Every receptor here comes from a female donor with multiple sclerosis, enrolled in a pregnancy study. CDR3s include the opening cysteine and the closing phenylalanine or tryptophan. The D gene is left open where the match is weak. The size of a clone is reported for some rows only, either as once, few or many, or as a class for expanded clones.

>NA|TRBV5-1|NA|TRBJ1-6
TGCGCCAGCAGCTTGGAGGCTCGAGGGGGTTCACCCCTCCACTTT
CASSLEARGGSPLHF
>TRBD1|TRBV6-1|few|TRBJ1-5
TGTGCCAGCAGCGATACAGGGGGCGGTCAGCCCCAGCATTTT
CASSDTGGGQPQHF
>NA|TRBV5-4|NA|TRBJ2-3
TGTGCCAGCAGCCCCTGGGGTCCGAGACAGAGTGGGACAGATACGCAGTATTTT
CASSPWGPRQSGTDTQYF
>TRBD2|TRBV18|NA|TRBJ2-1
TGTGCCAGCTCATCGGGACTAGCGGGAGCTTACAATGAGCAGTTCTTC
CASSSGLAGAYNEQFF
>NA|TRBV2|NA|TRBJ1-6
TGTGCCAGCAGCCCCCTTACAGCTAATTCACCCCTCCACTTT
CASSPLTANSPLHF
>TRBD2|TRBV28|NA|TRBJ2-5
TGTGCCAGCAGTCCCCCCGGGGGGAGGGAGACCCAGTACTTC
CASSPPGGRETQYF
>TRBD2|TRBV10-2|NA|TRBJ2-1
TGCGCCAGCAGATCAGGGCGGGAGGGCAGGAGGTATGAGCAGTTCTTC
CASRSGREGRRYEQFF
>TRBD1|TRBV7-9|NA|TRBJ1-2
TGTGCCGCGACAGGGGGTAATGGCTACACCTTC
CAATGGNGYTF
>NA|TRBV30|NA|TRBJ1-2
TGTGCCTGGGGGTTCGGACGGGAGGGCTACACCTTC
CAWGFGREGYTF
>TRBD2|TRBV5-1|NA|TRBJ2-3
TGCGCCAGCAGTTTAGCGGGGATCAGCACAGATACGCAGTATTTT
CASSLAGISTDTQYF
>NA|TRBV10-3|NA|TRBJ1-4
TGTGCCATCGGCCCGGGGGGTGAAAAACTGTTTTTT
CAIGPGGEKLFF
>TRBD1|TRBV5-5|NA|TRBJ1-5
TGTGCCAGCAGCGCCGCAGGGGGGAATCAGCCCCAGCATTTT
CASSAAGGNQPQHF
>NA|TRBV6-6|NA|TRBJ2-1
TGTGCCAACCGAATGGCCCAGGGGGGCGTGCAGTTCTTC
CANRMAQGGVQFF
>NA|TRBV21-1|NA|TRBJ2-1
TGTGCCAGCAGCAACCTAGCGGGAGGGTACAATGAGCAGTTCTTC
CASSNLAGGYNEQFF
>TRBD2|TRBV28|NA|TRBJ2-3
TGTGCCAGCAGCTCGACCGGGACTAGCGGGAGGGCCAGGGCAGATACGCAGTATTTT
CASSSTGTSGRARADTQYF
>TRBD1|TRBV7-3|once|TRBJ1-6
TGTGCCAGCAGCGACAGGGCCGGTTCACCCCTCCACTTT
CASSDRAGSPLHF
>TRBD1|TRBV9|NA|TRBJ2-1
TGTGCCAGCAGCGTAGAGGGACAGGGACACAATGAGCAGTTCTTC
CASSVEGQGHNEQFF